This T cell receptor (beta chain) was sequenced during a study of Ad26.COV2.S vaccination and SARS-CoV-2 variants. General study results and limits: Higher spike-specific TCR breadth was found in vaccine recipients than in placebo recipients.

This table comes from immunoSEQ multiplex PCR, and its TCRdb copy is limited to in-frame clones, with some not included. The data contain 440,000 or so clones, 90% of them singletons. Turning to this clone: The antigen is not known.

This CDR3 is built from 14 residues. V was pared by 2 bases and J by 5 bases, with 10 bases between. Germline CDR1 reads MNHNS; CDR2 reads SASEGT. The treatment is: about 20 received Ad26.COV2.S at low or high dose, single or two shots; roughly five received placebo; per-sample allocation not given. Vaccine and placebo recipients were sampled on day 63 after the first injection. Adults aged 18-55 years in Boston included the donor. The specimen comprised peripheral blood, sampled in a trial of Ad26.COV2.S vaccine versus placebo. The clonotype comes from a person between 18 and 65 years old who received the Ad26.COV2.S COVID-19 vaccine or a placebo. This chain uses TRBV6-1 with TRBJ2-1; D not certain. The CDR3 bases are TGTGCCAGCAGTGAATGGATCGAAGACAATGAGCAGTTCTTC. Translated, it gives CASSEWIEDNEQFF.